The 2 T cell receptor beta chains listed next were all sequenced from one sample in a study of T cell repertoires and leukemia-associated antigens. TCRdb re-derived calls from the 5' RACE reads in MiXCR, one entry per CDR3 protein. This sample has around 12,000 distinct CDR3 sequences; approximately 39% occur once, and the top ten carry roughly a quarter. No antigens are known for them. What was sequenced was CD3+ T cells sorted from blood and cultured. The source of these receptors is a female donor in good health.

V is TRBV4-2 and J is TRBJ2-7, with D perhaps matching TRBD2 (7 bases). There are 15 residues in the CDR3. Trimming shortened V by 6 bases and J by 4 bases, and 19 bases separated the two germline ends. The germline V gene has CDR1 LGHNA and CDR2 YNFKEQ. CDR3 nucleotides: TGTGCCAGCAGAGCGGTAGTCGGGGGGCCATACGAGCAGTACTTC. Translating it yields CASRAVVGGPYEQYF.

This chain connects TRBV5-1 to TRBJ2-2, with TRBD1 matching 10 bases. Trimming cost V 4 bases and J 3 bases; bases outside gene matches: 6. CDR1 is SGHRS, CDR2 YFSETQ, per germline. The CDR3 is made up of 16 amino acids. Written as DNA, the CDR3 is TGCGCCAGCAGCGGGGGGACAGGGGCGTACACCGGGGAGCTGTTTTTT. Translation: CASSGGTGAYTGELFF. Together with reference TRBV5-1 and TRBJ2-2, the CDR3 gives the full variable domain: KAGVTQTPRYLIKTRGQQVTLSCSPISGHRSVSWYQQTPGQGLQFLFEYFSETQRNKGNFPGRFSGRQFSNSRSEMNVSTLELGDSALYLCASSGGTGAYTGELFFGEGSRLTVL.